Given below is one TCR beta chain in context. This record belongs to a study of identical twins. Germline V gene data show CDR1 as SEHNR and CDR2 as FQNEAQ (reference sequence). The J segment lost 2 bases and the V segment lost 5 bases, leaving 6 bases of the junction unmatched. CDR3 length: 15 amino acids. TCRdb re-called the 5' RACE reads with MiXCR, one entry per CDR3 protein. In the table there are around 500,000 distinct CDR3 sequences, over 12% of which are singletons. These same data were also listed under a study on yellow fever vaccine responses in identical twins.

The V call is TRBV7-9, the J call TRBJ2-7; TRBD2 aligns across 10 bases. Sequenced input: CD4+ T cells sorted from blood. The sequence came from a woman younger than 35 in good health. The chain's CDR3 is CASSGSGRKAYEQYF. The CDR3 DNA is TGTGCCAGCAGCGGTAGCGGGAGGAAGGCCTACGAGCAGTACTTC.